Described below is a single T cell receptor (beta chain) sequence and its context. No antigen is known for it. Base-call qualities are not available, and no considerably larger clone is one nucleotide away. This record belongs to a study of shared clonotypes between healthy human individuals (dated by TCRdb to the early 2020s). Context from the whole study: The cohort comprised a couple of women and a few men aged 18 to 49 years. Between about 0.8 and 9 billion PBMCs per donor were obtained by leukapheresis. Blood TCR repertoires of 5 or 6 healthy adults were deeply sequenced to estimate repertoire size and the extent of clonotype sharing between individuals. Per donor, three plates each were used for CD4 naive and CD4 memory, two for CD8 naive, and one for CD8 memory. To increase sequencing depth and limit assay-specific biases, different laboratories used diverse techniques to prepare libraries and sequence TCR repertoires.

Here is what the overall study found, with its caveats: When several donors were compared, the shared fraction of clonotypes was around 4.6% for naive CD4, around 3.5% for naive CD8, about 2.5% for memory CD4, and 0.4% for memory CD8. Because the study included a small number of donors, the genetic and exposure-history diversity represented was limited. Pairwise subsampling led to the expectation that sequencing depth would affect the degree of clonotype sharing among donors. Even with the large sequencing depth, rarefaction of the sorted-subset datasets indicated that sequencing was incomplete. Compared with non-shared clonotypes, clonotypes shared by all four sorted-subset donors had higher generation probabilities. Sampling was restricted to blood, and TCR repertoires in tissue are likely to differ from TCR repertoires in blood. Naive subsets generally had larger estimated clonotype richness than memory subsets.

Using the deep immunoSEQ assay, multiplex PCR amplified TCR CDR3 regions from genomic DNA. Genomic DNA extracted from each cell subset was distributed evenly over all wells of several immunoSEQ 96-well plates, and each plate served as one replicate. Each replicate PCR for sorted subsets received around 210 ng genomic DNA, equal to tens of thousands of T cell genomes. Purified libraries were quantified with a Qubit 3.0 fluorometer, sized on a Bioanalyzer 2100, and re-quantified with the KAPA Library Quantification kit. Each immunoSEQ 96-well plate was sequenced on its own single-read 150-cycle Illumina NextSeq 550 flow cell. The original methods were these. Because only junctional sequences without quality scores were contained in the immunoSEQ output, filtering matching that applied to full-length reads could not be performed. To assign V/J genes and CDR3, sequences were annotated using PyIR, a Python wrapper for IgBLAST v1.9, with IMGT germline references. Reads were filtered out if the reads had weak V/J assignments (E-value above 1e-6), no CDR3, stop codons, out-of-frame junctions, or ambiguous translated residues. A V3J clonotype was defined by an identical inferred V gene, J gene, and CDR3 amino acid sequence. Percentage overlap between repertoires was computed as shared unique clonotypes divided by the size of the smaller repertoire. Repertoire richness was assessed with RTK rarefaction, the Chao1 estimator, and Recon v2.1 estimates of unobserved clonotypes. For all TCRbeta clonotypes obtained by the gDNA method from a few donors, generation probabilities were computed with OLGA. TCRdb's version of the immuneACCESS table is confined to in-frame rearrangements and falls short of the full clone set. An unresolved V gene accounts for under half of the shortfall where checked; the remainder is of unknown origin. Clone size and V and J calls were adopted from that table, with D and trimming inferred from the DNA. The sample has about 2.1 million clones on record, about 92% of them singletons. The ten most abundant clones make up approximately 1.7% of the sample.

Reading from cysteine to phenylalanine, the CDR3 counts 14 amino acids. The DNA shown is the 42-base CDR3, in frame from base 1. Trimming costs V 4 bases and J 12 bases, and their ends lie 19 bases apart. The germline V gene (reference sequence) sets CDR1 to LNHDA and CDR2 to SQIVND. For the CD8 naive samples, CD45RO-negative cells were positively selected for CCR7, yielding a CD45RA+CCR7+ population from which TemRA cells were excluded. The donors were healthy, HIV-negative adults who had no recently reported acute infections or vaccinations. Only Caucasian adults living in Nashville, Tennessee, USA were represented among the donors. Blood was collected by leukapheresis, and PBMCs were isolated by Ficoll-Histopaque density gradient centrifugation and then cryopreserved in liquid nitrogen vapor phase. Analytical flow cytometry was used to check the purity and quantity of every magnetically sorted T cell population. From each sorted fraction, genomic DNA was isolated and quantified by UV absorbance on a Nanodrop 2000c.

Here the chain combines TRBV19 and TRBJ2-1; a tentative D call is TRBD2 (6 bases match). The clonotype originates from a young man in good health. Some clones in this sample may be carry-over from other donors' samples. The sequenced material came from naive CD8+ T cells from PBMCs. The cell subset or site label corresponds to: CD45RA+CCR7+. The CDR3 corresponds to CASSTGTAPLGQFF. The nucleotide sequence reads TGTGCCAGTAGTACGGGGACTGCCCCTTTGGGGCAGTTCTTC.